This note documents a single T cell receptor beta chain sequence. Which antigen it targets is not known. Per-nucleotide qualities are absent, and no much larger clonotype sits a single base away. The germline V gene specifies SNHLY as CDR1 and FYNNEI as CDR2. The CDR3 contains 15 residues, cysteine and phenylalanine counted. The entry retains the CDR3 DNA only, 45 bases that are in frame from base 1. V sheds 1 base and J sheds 2 bases, leaving 11 bases between their ends. TCR beta libraries were generated from genomic DNA with the immunoSEQ kit, following the manufacturer's recommendations. To prepare the libraries, a first multiplex PCR with proprietary primers was run, followed by a second PCR that added unique barcodes, and a bead cleanup was done after each round. A positive control reaction and a negative control reaction, both provided in the kit, were run with every batch of samples. The final libraries were assessed on an Agilent 4200 TapeStation D1000 ScreenTape, pooled by volume, and quantified by qPCR. Sequencing was performed on an Illumina NextSeq500 with a MidOutput 150-cycle cartridge, and 156 Read1 and 15 Index1 cycles were run with kit custom primers. The pooled library was loaded at roughly 0.94 pM with a roughly 20% PhiX control spike-in. In the authors' own workflow: The vendor-processed data were analyzed in R, and a clonotype was defined as all T cells that share the same CDR3 nucleotide sequence. In the clone abundance analyses, frequencies in each sample were normalized to that sample's 10,000 most abundant clones. Public T cell clones, averaging fewer than five per sample, were removed before analysis. Tumor-enriched clonotypes and baseline blood-enriched clonotypes were defined as those with an abundance difference of at least 32-fold between compartments. Clonotypes expanded or contracted between blood time points were identified with a beta-binomial differential abundance model. Tumor-blood repertoire similarity was measured with the Baroni-Urbani and Buser coefficient, and group comparisons used two-tailed Wilcoxon tests in R. This is the immuneACCESS table as TCRdb keeps it, with only in-frame sequences that have V and J called. A part of the clones is gone; compared with another copy, unresolved V genes explain less than half, and the rest is unexplained. For V, J and clone size, that table is used; D and trimming come from the DNA. The sample contains fewer than 200,000 clones, around 89% of them found a single time. The leading ten clones occupy about 11% of the sample.

The time point label for this specimen denotes: blood 4 weeks post-SBRT, at nephrectomy. The sample's treatment or condition, from its label and the paper: 15 Gy SBRT to primary tumor, nephrectomy 4 weeks later. The samples were obtained from a clinical trial, where primary renal cell carcinomas were treated with 15 Gy stereotactic body radiation therapy and then removed by nephrectomy 4 weeks afterward. Serial peripheral blood from radiation-treated patients was sampled at baseline, 2 weeks and 4 weeks after SBRT to track tumor-enriched clonotypes. All patients had renal cell carcinoma with clear cell pathology. The QIAamp DNA Blood Mini Kit (Qiagen) was used to prepare genomic DNA for TCR sequencing. The analyses included only samples that passed all quality control checks. The source of the sample is a study of radiation and T cells in renal cell carcinoma (TCRdb year 2020). The study in broad terms: In total, 50 to 60 samples underwent TCR beta sequencing: 25 or so tumors plus 27 peripheral blood samples. The last blood draw happened 4 weeks after radiation, timed to coincide with nephrectomy. Across all 50 or so samples, 3.8 million or so unique CDR3 nucleotide sequences encoding some 3,000,000 unique CDR3 amino acid sequences were identified.

The study at large found these results: Because pretreatment tumor biopsies were not available, the study could not determine whether clonotypes were already present within the tumor at baseline. In blood, the top tumor clonotypes increased between baseline and 2 weeks post-radiation and then shrank by 4 weeks, which suggests that tumor-resident clones expanded only transiently. Tracking of blood repertoire dynamics stopped at more than three weeks after treatment, with no follow-up past that point. Effects of radiation dose or scheduling on the TCR repertoire could not be addressed with the single-armed trial design.

The clonotype originates from a woman aged 45 to 65 with renal cell carcinoma. The sequencing used blood, collected from a patient whose treatment included radiotherapy and nephrectomy. Here the chain combines TRBV2 and TRBJ1-2; no D gene call is confident. The CDR3 sequence is CASSEDVTVNYGYTF. In nucleotides, the sequence is TGTGCCAGCAGTGAAGATGTGACGGTCAACTATGGCTACACCTTC.